This T cell receptor beta chain was sequenced during a study of blood T cell repertoires in COVID-19. At the level of the study: The origin of the acute and convalescent COVID-19 samples was the United States, Italy and Spain. T cells, B-cell-depleted T cells, or PBMCs provided the cDNA or gDNA that served as material.

The CDR3 has 14 amino acids. Germline-derived CDR1 and CDR2 are LNHDA and SQIVND (reference sequence). V lost 2 bases, J lost 3 bases, and 4 bases stayed unmatched. Assay used: immunoSEQ multiplex PCR; TCRdb lists only in-frame clones, some missing. This table holds about 180,000 clones, approximately 85% found once. The sequencing input was peripheral blood. The TCR was taken from a woman over 75 with acute or convalescent COVID-19. J is TRBJ2-7 and V is TRBV19; 7 nucleotides agree with TRBD1. In DNA, the CDR3 is TGTGCCAGTAGTATACGGGACAGTGACTACGAGCAGTACTTC. Protein product: CASSIRDSDYEQYF.